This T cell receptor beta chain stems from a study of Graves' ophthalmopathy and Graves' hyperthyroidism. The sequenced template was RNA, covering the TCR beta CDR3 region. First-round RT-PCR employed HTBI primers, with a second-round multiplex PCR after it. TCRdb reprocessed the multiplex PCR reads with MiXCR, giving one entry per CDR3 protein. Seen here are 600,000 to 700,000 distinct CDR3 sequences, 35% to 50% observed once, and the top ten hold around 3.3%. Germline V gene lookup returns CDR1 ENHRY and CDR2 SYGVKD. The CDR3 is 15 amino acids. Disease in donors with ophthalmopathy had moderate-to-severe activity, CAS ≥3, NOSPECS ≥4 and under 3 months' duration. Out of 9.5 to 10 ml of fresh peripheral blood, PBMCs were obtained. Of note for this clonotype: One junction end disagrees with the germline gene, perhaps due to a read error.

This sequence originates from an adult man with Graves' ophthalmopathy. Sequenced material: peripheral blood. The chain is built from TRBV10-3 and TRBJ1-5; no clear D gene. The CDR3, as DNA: TGTGCCAGCAGTCGACAAAGTTATAGCAATCAGCCCCAGCATTTT. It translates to CASSRQSYSNQPQHF.